This T cell receptor beta chain was captured by sequencing in a study of blood T cell repertoires in COVID-19. Study-level information: Sites in the United States, Italy and Spain provided acute and convalescent COVID-19 samples. From T cells, B-cell-depleted T cells, or PBMCs came the material, which was cDNA or gDNA.

In the authors' methods: It was from reference gene primer amplification that nucleated cell counts were estimated. TCRdb keeps only in-frame clones here, not all; method: immunoSEQ multiplex PCR. V, J and clone size were drawn from that table, and D and trimming were deduced from the DNA. The sample records about 98,000 clones, over 80% being singletons. Germline V gene data show CDR1 as KGHSY and CDR2 as FQNENV. The CDR3 contains 16 residues. Losses at the gene ends were 2 bases for V and 4 bases for J; bases not matched to a gene: 7. This sequence originates from an elderly man with acute or convalescent COVID-19. The specimen sequenced was peripheral blood. This chain connects TRBV16 to TRBJ2-3; TRBD1 aligns across 9 bases. The CDR3 DNA follows: TGTGCCAGCAGCCAAGGGACAGGGTTTGTTTCAGATACGCAGTATTTT. Residues: CASSQGTGFVSDTQYF.